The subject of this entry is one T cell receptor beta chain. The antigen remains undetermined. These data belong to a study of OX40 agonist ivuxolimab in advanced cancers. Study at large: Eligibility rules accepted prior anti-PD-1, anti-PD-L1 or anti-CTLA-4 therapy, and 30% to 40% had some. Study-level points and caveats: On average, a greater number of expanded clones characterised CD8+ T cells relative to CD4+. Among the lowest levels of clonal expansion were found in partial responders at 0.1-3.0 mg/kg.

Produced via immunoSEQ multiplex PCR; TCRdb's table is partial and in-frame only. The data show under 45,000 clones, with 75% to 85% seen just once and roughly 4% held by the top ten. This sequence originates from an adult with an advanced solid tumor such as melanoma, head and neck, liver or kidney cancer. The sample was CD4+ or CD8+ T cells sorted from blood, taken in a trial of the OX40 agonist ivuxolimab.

The CDR3 DNA reads TGCGCCAGCAGTAAGAACACTGAAGCTTTCTTT. Translation gives CASSKNTEAFF. The chain uses TRBV5-1 and TRBJ1-1; D gene unclear. Germline V gene lookup returns CDR1 SGHRS and CDR2 YFSETQ. The CDR3 has 11 amino acids. V lost 5 bases to trimming and J lost 1 base, with 3 bases between them.